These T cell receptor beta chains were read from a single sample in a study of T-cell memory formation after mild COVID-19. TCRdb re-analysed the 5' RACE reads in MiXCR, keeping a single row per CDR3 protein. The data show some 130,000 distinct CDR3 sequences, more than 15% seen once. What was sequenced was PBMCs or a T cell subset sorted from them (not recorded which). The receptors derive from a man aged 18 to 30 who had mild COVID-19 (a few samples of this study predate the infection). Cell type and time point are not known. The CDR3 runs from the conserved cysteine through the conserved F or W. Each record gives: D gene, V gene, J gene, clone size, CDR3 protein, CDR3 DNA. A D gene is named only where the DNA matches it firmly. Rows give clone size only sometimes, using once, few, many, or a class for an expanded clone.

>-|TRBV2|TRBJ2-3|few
CASSGREDTQYF
TGTGCCAGCAGCGGACGAGAAGATACGCAGTATTTT
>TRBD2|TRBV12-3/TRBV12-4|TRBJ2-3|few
CASSLRERGATDTQYF
TGTGCCAGCAGTTTAAGAGAGCGGGGGGCCACAGATACGCAGTATTTT
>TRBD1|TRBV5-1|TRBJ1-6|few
CASRPGTGFSSPLHF
TGCGCCAGCAGGCCCGGGACAGGGTTTTCTTCACCCCTCCACTTT
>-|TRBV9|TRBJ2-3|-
CASSVRASPDTQYF
TGTGCCAGCAGCGTAAGGGCTAGCCCAGATACGCAGTATTTT
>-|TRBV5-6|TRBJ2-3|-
CASSLVWLSTDTQYF
TGTGCCAGCAGCTTGGTCTGGCTGAGCACAGATACGCAGTATTTT
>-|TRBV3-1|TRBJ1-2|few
CASSQGGVAGGYTF
TGTGCCAGCAGCCAAGGAGGGGTAGCCGGTGGCTACACCTTC
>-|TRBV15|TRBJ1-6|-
CATSRDGRPPLHF
TGTGCCACCAGCAGAGACGGACGTCCACCCCTCCACTTT
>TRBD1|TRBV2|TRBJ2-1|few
CARGQGVGEQFF
TGTGCCAGAGGACAGGGTGTAGGTGAGCAGTTCTTC
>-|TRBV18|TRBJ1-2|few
CASSPQDSGYTF
TGTGCCAGCTCACCACAGGACAGTGGCTACACCTTC
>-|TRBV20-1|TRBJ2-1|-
CSARLASVNEQFF
TGCAGTGCTCGGTTAGCTTCTGTTAATGAGCAGTTCTTC
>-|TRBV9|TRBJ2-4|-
CASSSRYAKNIQYF
TGTGCCAGCAGCTCCCGGTACGCCAAAAACATTCAGTACTTC
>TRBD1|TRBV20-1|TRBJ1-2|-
CSARDPDRDHGYTF
TGCAGTGCTAGAGATCCGGACAGGGACCATGGCTACACCTTC
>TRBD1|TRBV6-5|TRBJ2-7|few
CASSYRGQGYEQYF
TGTGCCAGCAGTTACAGGGGGCAGGGCTACGAGCAGTACTTC
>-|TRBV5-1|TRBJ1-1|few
CASSSYGGNTEAFF
TGCGCCAGCAGCTCGTATGGGGGAAACACTGAAGCTTTCTTT
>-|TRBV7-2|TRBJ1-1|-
CASSPRVGGPTEAFF
TGTGCCAGCAGCCCTCGCGTGGGGGGACCCACTGAAGCTTTCTTT
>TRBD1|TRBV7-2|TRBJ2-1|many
CASSPTVTGGAYNEQFF
TGTGCCAGCAGCCCGACAGTGACAGGGGGGGCCTACAATGAGCAGTTCTTC
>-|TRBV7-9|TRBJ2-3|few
CASSLGGQSTDTQYF
TGTGCCAGCAGCTTAGGAGGACAGAGCACAGATACGCAGTATTTT
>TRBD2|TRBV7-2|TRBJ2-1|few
CASSLDAGGNEQFF
TGTGCCAGCAGCTTAGACGCGGGGGGTAATGAGCAGTTCTTC
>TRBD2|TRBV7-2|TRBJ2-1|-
CASSSPTSGAYNEQFF
TGTGCCAGCAGCTCGCCGACTAGCGGGGCTTACAATGAGCAGTTCTTC
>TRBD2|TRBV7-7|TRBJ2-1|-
CASSLTSGGSEQFF
TGTGCTAGCAGCTTGACTAGCGGGGGGAGTGAGCAGTTCTTC
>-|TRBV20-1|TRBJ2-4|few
CSARDNAKNIQYF
TGCAGTGCTAGAGATAACGCCAAAAACATTCAGTACTTC